The 20 T cell receptor beta chains below come from one sample, sequenced in a study of Graves' ophthalmopathy and Graves' hyperthyroidism. As the template, RNA transcripts were used to amplify TCR beta CDR3 regions. The first round was an RT-PCR with HTBI primers, and the second round was a multiplex PCR. One entry per CDR3 protein results from TCRdb running MiXCR on the multiplex PCR reads. The data hold 450,000 or so distinct CDR3 sequences, with under 15% observed a single time. Sequenced: blood. These receptors all stem from a woman under 40 with Graves' ophthalmopathy.

This clonotype was observed many times. V usage is TRBV12-5 and J usage is TRBJ1-1; D ambiguous. Germline loops: CDR1 LGHNT, CDR2 FRNRAP. Deletions cut 0 bases from V and 0 bases from J, with 8 bases between. The CDR3 has 15 amino acids. The chain's CDR3 is CASGLVSRVNTEAFF. CDR3 nucleotide sequence: TGTGCTAGTGGTTTGGTATCTAGGGTGAACACTGAAGCTTTCTTT.

This clonotype has a count of ten or more. Written as DNA, the CDR3 is TGTGCCAGCAGTCCCCCGCAGGGGATCACCGGGGAGCTGTTTTTT. This codes for CASSPPQGITGELFF. This sequence joins TRBV12-3 or TRBV12-4 and TRBJ2-2; a weak D match, TRBD1 (6 bases). The CDR3 contains 15 residues. V shed 5 bases and J shed 4 bases, with 14 bases lying between them.

Many counts were recorded for this clonotype. The chain recombines TRBV6-1 with TRBJ1-1, with 7 nucleotides matching TRBD1. Germline V gene lookup returns CDR1 MNHNS and CDR2 SASEGT. V shed 8 bases and J 7 bases; nucleotides not matched to a gene: 13. The CDR3 spans 14 residues. Here the CDR3 DNA reads TGTGCCAGCCTCCCGTCCGGGGACAGATATGAAGCTTTCTTT. As protein: CASLPSGDRYEAFF.

V usage is TRBV3-1 and J usage is TRBJ1-1; 7 nucleotides align to TRBD1. Germline CDR1 and CDR2: LGHDT and YNNKEL (reference sequence). CDR3 length: 15 amino acids. Losses at the gene ends were 1 base for V and 1 base for J; bases not matched to a gene: 3. The CDR3 loop is CASSQVTGTNTEAFF. For the CDR3, the DNA is TGTGCCAGCAGCCAAGTGACAGGGACGAACACTGAAGCTTTCTTT.

At least ten counts were recorded for this clonotype. The CDR3: CASSVAGTVILDEQYF. The CDR3 nucleotides are TGTGCCAGCAGTGTCGCCGGGACTGTCATTCTGGACGAGCAGTACTTC. The chain links TRBV6-1 to TRBJ2-7; TRBD2 might be the D (6 bases). V was cut by 4 bases and J by 5 bases, with 21 bases left in between. CDR3 length: 16 amino acids. Germline V gene sequence: CDR1 MNHNS, CDR2 SASEGT.

This clonotype was detected ten times or more. The rearrangement joins TRBV12-3 or TRBV12-4 to TRBJ1-1; a weak D match, TRBD1 (6 bases). The V end lost 6 bases, the J end lost 4 bases, and 9 bases lay between the germline ends. The CDR3 is 12 amino acids. CDR3 region: CASREGGTEAFF. In DNA, the CDR3 is TGTGCCAGCAGAGAAGGGGGCACTGAAGCTTTCTTT.

Comment on this clonotype: At one of its ends the junction is not consistent with the germline gene, which may arise from a read error. The rearrangement uses TRBV18 and TRBJ2-7; 11 bases fit TRBD1. CDR1 is KGHSH, CDR2 LQKENI, per germline. The CDR3 runs to 11 residues. The CDR3 DNA is TGTGCCAGCTCACCGGGACAGGGGGAGGACTTC. Its protein product is CASSPGQGEDF.

This clonotype was seen ten or more times. The chain has TRBV27 and TRBJ2-7; 9 nucleotides line up with TRBD2. The CDR3 runs to 15 residues. Germline V CDR1 and CDR2: MNHEY, SMNVEV (reference sequence). Trimming at V came to 6 bases and at J to 3 bases, leaving 9 bases not matched to a gene. CDR3 residues: CASRTDLAGVYEQYF. The CDR3 DNA is TGTGCCAGCAGGACGGACTTAGCGGGAGTCTACGAGCAGTACTTC.

This chain connects TRBV9 to TRBJ2-7; TRBD2 is a possible D gene (6 bases). The CDR3 has 14 amino acids. The germline CDR1 and CDR2 sequences are SGDLS and YYNGEE. The germline V and J ends were trimmed by 3 bases and 4 bases, with 14 bases remaining between them. The CDR3 loop is CASSAGTRGYEQYF. The CDR3 DNA follows: TGTGCCAGCAGCGCCGGGACTCGCGGTTACGAGCAGTACTTC.

This clonotype occurred many times. The V call is TRBV6-2 or TRBV6-3, the J call TRBJ1-1, with TRBD1 matching 9 bases. Germline values: CDR1 MNHEY, CDR2 SVGEGT. J gave up 7 bases and V 6 bases, and 9 bases lay outside the gene matches. This CDR3 has 14 residues. CDR3 coding DNA: TGTGCCAGCAGACAATCTACAGGGGGCGGTGAAGCTTTCTTT. Its protein product is CASRQSTGGGEAFF.

This clonotype came up a few times. V usage is TRBV5-1 and J usage is TRBJ2-7, with 7 bases identical to TRBD1. Trimming took 3 bases from V and 5 from J; bases not matched to a gene: 8. CDR3 length equals 14 residues. Germline V gene lookup returns CDR1 SGHRS and CDR2 YFSETQ. CDR3: CASSSGQDPNEQYF. CDR3 nucleotide sequence: TGCGCCAGCAGCTCTGGACAGGACCCCAACGAGCAGTACTTC.

This clonotype occurred many times. The chain's CDR3 is CSARERASGAGELFF. CDR3 DNA: TGCAGTGCTAGAGAAAGGGCTAGCGGAGCCGGGGAGCTGTTTTTT. This chain links TRBV20-1 with TRBJ2-2, with 7 nucleotides matching TRBD2. The V gene end was trimmed by 0 bases and the J gene end by 6 bases; junction bases not matched to a gene: 7. Germline CDR1 reads DFQATT; CDR2 reads SNEGSKA (reference sequence). The CDR3 is made up of 15 amino acids.

This clonotype was detected ten times or more. V gene TRBV29-1 combines with J gene TRBJ1-2, with D possibly TRBD1 on 6 matching bases. The CDR3 is made up of 11 amino acids. CDR1 is SQVTM, CDR2 ANQGSEA, per germline. V lost 5 bases and J 6 bases, leaving 10 bases between the germline ends. CDR3 amino acids: CSVRGANGYTF. DNA for the CDR3: TGCAGCGTTCGGGGGGCGAATGGCTACACCTTC.

This clonotype has just a few counts. This sequence joins TRBV10-3 and TRBJ2-7; 7 positions agree with TRBD2. The CDR3 is 12 residues long. Germline CDR1 ENHRY, CDR2 SYGVKD. With V trimmed by 10 bases and J by 5 bases, 8 bases remained unmatched. CDR3 DNA: TGTGCCACCACCTCGGGGGGAGACGAGCAGTACTTC. Translating gives CATTSGGDEQYF.

This clonotype was found many times. The chain uses TRBV19 and TRBJ1-1, with TRBD1 as a possible D gene (5 bases). The germline V gene has CDR1 LNHDA and CDR2 SQIVND (reference sequence). Trimming took 2 bases from V and 4 from J, leaving 8 bases between them. The CDR3 is 13 amino acids. The CDR3 region is CASSITGRTEAFF. CDR3 nucleotide sequence: TGTGCCAGTAGTATAACGGGGCGCACTGAAGCTTTCTTT.

There are many counts of this clonotype. The genes are TRBV6-5 and TRBJ2-7; TRBD2 might be the D (6 bases). The CDR3 consists of 14 residues. Germline assignment: CDR1 MNHEY and CDR2 SVGAGI. V was clipped by 0 bases and J by 6 bases, with 12 bases between them. The CDR3 loop reads CASSYSGPGGEQYF. The CDR3 nucleotides read TGTGCCAGCAGTTACTCGGGTCCCGGGGGCGAGCAGTACTTC.

The rearrangement uses TRBV12-3 or TRBV12-4 and TRBJ2-6; possible D gene TRBD1, 6 bases. V lost 6 bases, J lost 4 bases, and 19 bases lay in between. The CDR3 has 17 residues. Written as DNA, the CDR3 is TGTGCCAGCAGCTCTCTACAGGGAACGAGGGGGGCCAACGTCCTGACTTTC. As protein: CASSSLQGTRGANVLTF.

The chain carries TRBV5-1 and TRBJ2-2; 7 bases line up with TRBD1. V was clipped by 4 bases and J by 4 bases; unmatched bases: 16. Germline CDR1 is SGHRS and CDR2 is YFSETQ. The CDR3 has 18 residues. The CDR3 nucleotides read TGCGCCAGCAGCACGAAAAGTGGAGACAGGGATCCCACCGGGGAGCTGTTTTTT. Translating gives CASSTKSGDRDPTGELFF.

Many counts were recorded for this clonotype. The chain couples TRBV2 to TRBJ2-7, with 10 bases identical to TRBD2. The CDR3 has 15 amino acids. CDR1 is SNHLY, CDR2 FYNNEI, per germline. Losses at the gene ends were 6 bases for V and 3 bases for J; bases not matched to a gene: 8. Here the CDR3 reads CASSPGLAESYEQYF. The CDR3 nucleotides read TGTGCCAGCAGCCCCGGACTAGCGGAGAGCTACGAGCAGTACTTC.

This clonotype was observed many times. The rearrangement joins TRBV6-1 to TRBJ2-2, with D uncertain. The CDR3 is 12 residues long. CDR1 MNHNS and CDR2 SASEGT come from the germline V gene. Trimming left V 3 bases short and J 7 bases short, with 6 bases between. The CDR3 DNA reads TGTGCCAGCAGTGATGCGTACGGGGAGCTGTTTTTT. Translation gives CASSDAYGELFF.